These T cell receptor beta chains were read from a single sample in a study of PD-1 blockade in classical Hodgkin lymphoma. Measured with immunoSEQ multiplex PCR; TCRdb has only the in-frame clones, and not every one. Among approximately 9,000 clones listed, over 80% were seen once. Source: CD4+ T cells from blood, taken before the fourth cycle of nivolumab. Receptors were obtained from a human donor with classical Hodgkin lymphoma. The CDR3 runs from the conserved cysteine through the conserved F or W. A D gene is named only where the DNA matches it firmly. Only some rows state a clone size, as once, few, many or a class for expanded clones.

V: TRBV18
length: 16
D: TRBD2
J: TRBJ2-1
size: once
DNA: TGTGCCAGCTACCCTGGCGGGAGGTTATGGCCCAATGAGCAGTTCTTC
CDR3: CASYPGGRLWPNEQFF

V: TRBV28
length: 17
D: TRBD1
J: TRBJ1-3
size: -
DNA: TGTGCCAGCAGTTTAACCTCGACAGGGAACTCTGGAAACACCATATATTTT
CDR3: CASSLTSTGNSGNTIYF

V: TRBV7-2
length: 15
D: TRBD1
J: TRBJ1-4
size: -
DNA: TGTGCCAGCAGCCCTAGACAGGGGACTAATGAAAAACTGTTTTTT
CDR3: CASSPRQGTNEKLFF

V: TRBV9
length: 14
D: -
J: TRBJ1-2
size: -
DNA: TGTGCCAGCAGCGTAGCTTCAGGGCCCTATGGCTACACCTTC
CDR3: CASSVASGPYGYTF

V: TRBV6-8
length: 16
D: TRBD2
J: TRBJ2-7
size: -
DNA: TGTGCCAGCAGCTATGGGACTAGCGGACTCTCCTACGAGCAGTACTTC
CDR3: CASSYGTSGLSYEQYF

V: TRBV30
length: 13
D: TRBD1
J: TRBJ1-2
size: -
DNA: TGTGCCTGCCCCCGGGGACAGAACTATGGCTACACCTTC
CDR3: CACPRGQNYGYTF

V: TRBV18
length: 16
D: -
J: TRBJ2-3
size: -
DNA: TGTGCCAGCTCACCACCGGTAGAAGGGGCGGCAGATACGCAGTATTTT
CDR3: CASSPPVEGAADTQYF

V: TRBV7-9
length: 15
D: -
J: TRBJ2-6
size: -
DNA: TGTGCCAGCAGCCTTCGGGGGTCTGGGGCCAACGTCCTGACTTTC
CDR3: CASSLRGSGANVLTF

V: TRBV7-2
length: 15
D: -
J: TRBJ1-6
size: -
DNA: TGTGCCAGCAGTTGGAAGGGACCAGGCGGTTCACCCCTCCACTTT
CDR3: CASSWKGPGGSPLHF

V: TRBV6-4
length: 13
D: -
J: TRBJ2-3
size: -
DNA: TGTGCCAGCAGTGGGTTGGAGGGAGATACGCAGTATTTT
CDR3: CASSGLEGDTQYF

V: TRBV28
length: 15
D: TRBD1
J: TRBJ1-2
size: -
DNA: TGTGCCACCAGACAGGGCTTCTTCGGGAACTATGGCTACACCTTC
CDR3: CATRQGFFGNYGYTF

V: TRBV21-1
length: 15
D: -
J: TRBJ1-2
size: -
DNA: TGTGCCAGCAGCAAAGGGGCAGGGAGGGGGTATGGCTACACCTTC
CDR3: CASSKGAGRGYGYTF

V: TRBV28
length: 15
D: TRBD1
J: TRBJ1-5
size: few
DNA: TGTGCCAGCAGACCTGGGACAGGGGAAAATCAGCCCCAGCATTTT
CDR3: CASRPGTGENQPQHF

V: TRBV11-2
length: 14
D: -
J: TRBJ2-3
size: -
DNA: TGTGCCAGCAGAGGACTATCTAGCACAGATACGCAGTATTTT
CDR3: CASRGLSSTDTQYF

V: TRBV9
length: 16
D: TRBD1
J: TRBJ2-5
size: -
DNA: TGTGCCAGCAGCGTAGGGACAGGGGCCCCACAAGAGACCCAGTACTTC
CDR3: CASSVGTGAPQETQYF

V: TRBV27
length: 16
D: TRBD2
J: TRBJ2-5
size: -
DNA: TGTGCCAGCAGTTTATACGGGTACGGGGGGGTAGAGACCCAGTACTTC
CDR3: CASSLYGYGGVETQYF

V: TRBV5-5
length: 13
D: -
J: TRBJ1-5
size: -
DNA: TGTGCCAGCAGCTCACAGGGAGATCAGCCCCAGCATTTT
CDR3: CASSSQGDQPQHF

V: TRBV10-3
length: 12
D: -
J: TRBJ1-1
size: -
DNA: TGTGCCACGTGGGACGGCAACACTGAAGCTTTCTTT
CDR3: CATWDGNTEAFF

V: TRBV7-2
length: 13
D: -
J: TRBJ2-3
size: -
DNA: TGTGCCAGCAGCTTGGTTAGCACAGATACGCAGTATTTT
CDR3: CASSLVSTDTQYF

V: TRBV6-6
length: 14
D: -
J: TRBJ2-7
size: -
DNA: TGTGCCAGCAGGCCCGACAGGATTTCCTACGAGCAGTACTTC
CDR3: CASRPDRISYEQYF

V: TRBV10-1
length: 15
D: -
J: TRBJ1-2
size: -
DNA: TGCGCCAGCAGTCTGGCGCCGCGAAAGACCTATGGCTACACCTTC
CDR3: CASSLAPRKTYGYTF

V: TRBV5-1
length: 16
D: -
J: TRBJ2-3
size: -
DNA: TGCGCCAGCAGCTTGGTCCTATCCTCTAGCACAGATACGCAGTATTTT
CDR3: CASSLVLSSSTDTQYF

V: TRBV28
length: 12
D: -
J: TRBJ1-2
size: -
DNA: TGTGCCAGCAGTTTACCCAAGCGAGGCTACACCTTC
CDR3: CASSLPKRGYTF

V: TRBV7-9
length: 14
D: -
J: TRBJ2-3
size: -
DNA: TGTGCCAGCAGCCCCCCGACAGACACAGATACGCAGTATTTT
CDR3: CASSPPTDTDTQYF

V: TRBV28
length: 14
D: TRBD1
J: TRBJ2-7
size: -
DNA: TGTGCCAGCAGTCCCTGGACAGGGGCCTACGAGCAGTACTTC
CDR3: CASSPWTGAYEQYF

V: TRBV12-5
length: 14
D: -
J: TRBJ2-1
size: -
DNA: TGTGCTAGTGGCCCCTCGACACCCCTAGGGGAGCAGTTCTTC
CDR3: CASGPSTPLGEQFF

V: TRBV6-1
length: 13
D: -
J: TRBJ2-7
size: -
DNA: TGTGCCAGCAGTGAAAGTTGGGTTTTCGAGCAGTACTTC
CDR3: CASSESWVFEQYF

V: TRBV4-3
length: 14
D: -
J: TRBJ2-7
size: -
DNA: TGCGCCAGCAGCCAAGATTCCAGGTCCTACGAGCAGTACTTC
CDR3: CASSQDSRSYEQYF

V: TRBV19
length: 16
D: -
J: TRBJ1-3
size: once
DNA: TGTGCCAGTAGTATCCCCAAATCGTTCTCTGGAAACACCATATATTTT
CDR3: CASSIPKSFSGNTIYF